This T cell receptor (beta chain) was identified in a study of T cell responses to AZD1222 COVID-19 vaccine. This clone was observed once. The target antigen is unknown. V gave up 5 bases and J gave up 3 bases, with 11 bases separating them. Germline V gene lookup returns CDR1 MNHEY and CDR2 SVGEGT. The CDR3 has 15 amino acids. Sequenced by immunoSEQ multiplex PCR; TCRdb stores in-frame clones only, minus some. The table lists about 160,000 clones, 92% of them singletons, with roughly 4.4% in the top ten. General study findings and limits: Sampling captured repertoires only after the peak T cell response. Nearly half of spike-specific TCRs reportedly go after variant regions that carry no mutations. Among the donors, most were white British and more were female, and clonal diversity was possibly underestimated.

V and J are TRBV6-2 or TRBV6-3 and TRBJ1-6, with D possibly being TRBD1 (6 bases). This receptor was obtained from an adult in good health. The starting material was peripheral blood, obtained on day 0 of MenACWY control vaccination. The CDR3 region is CASSDPDSYNSPLHF. The CDR3 DNA reads as TGTGCCAGCAGTGACCCGGACAGCTATAATTCACCCCTCCACTTT.